These 2 T cell receptor beta chains were sequenced from one sample in a study of blood T cell repertoires in COVID-19. Repertoires were generated with immunoSEQ multiplex PCR, while TCRdb's copy carries only in-frame clones and drops some. The sample has fewer than 200,000 clones; less than 85% are singletons. Sequenced: peripheral blood. Receptor source: a woman aged 40 to 50 with COVID-19, enrolled during active disease.

CDR3 protein: CASSLGAKGKLFF. In DNA, the CDR3 is TGTGCCAGCAGTTTGGGGGCTAAGGGAAAACTGTTTTTT. The chain is built from TRBV12-3 or TRBV12-4 and TRBJ1-4; D is perhaps TRBD1 (6 bases). Trimming stripped 3 bases from V and 10 bases from J, with 12 bases between. This CDR3 is 13 amino acids long.

Of note for this clone: The sample carries other DNA sequences with the same CDR3. This chain connects TRBV30 to TRBJ1-5, with D maybe TRBD1 (6 bases). Trimming pared 0 bases from V and 4 bases from J, leaving 7 bases between. In germline, CDR1 is GTSNPN, CDR2 SVGIG (reference sequence). The CDR3 runs 13 residues. CDR3 in amino acids: CAWSVQGNQPQHF. CDR3 in DNA: TGTGCCTGGAGTGTTCAGGGGAATCAGCCCCAGCATTTT.